The 15 T cell receptor beta chains below all came from one sample that was sequenced in a study of blood T cell repertoires in COVID-19. Profiling relied on immunoSEQ multiplex PCR, and the TCRdb table lists in-frame clones only, not all of them. The table has a few hundred thousand clones, 88% seen once. The specimen sequenced was peripheral blood. Receptors originate from a man in his 60s who had recovered from COVID-19.

The chain recombines TRBV4-1 with TRBJ2-5, with 13 bases identical to TRBD2. In germline, CDR1 is MGHRA, CDR2 YSYEKL. Losses at the gene ends were 1 base for V and 1 base for J; bases not matched to a gene: 3. CDR3 size: 17 residues. CDR3 protein: CASSQGTSGGLQETQYF. The CDR3 nucleotides read TGCGCCAGCAGCCAAGGGACTAGCGGGGGCCTCCAAGAGACCCAGTACTTC.

This chain connects TRBV10-3 to TRBJ2-7; D is perhaps TRBD2 (7 bases). This CDR3 is 14 amino acids long. V was shortened by 7 bases and J by 7 bases, with 20 bases between the two germline ends. The germline V gene has CDR1 ENHRY and CDR2 SYGVKD. This chain's CDR3 is CAITDRGAGTEQYF. CDR3 nucleotide sequence: TGTGCCATCACCGACCGGGGGGCCGGCACTGAGCAGTACTTC.

The chain links TRBV11-2 to TRBJ1-1; the D gene is possibly TRBD1 (6 bases). This CDR3 is 15 amino acids long. In germline, CDR1 is SGHAT, CDR2 FQNNGV. The germline V and J ends were trimmed by 2 bases and 7 bases, with 17 bases remaining between them. The CDR3 reads CASSLSRQAVGEAFF. The DNA for the CDR3 is TGTGCCAGCAGCTTAAGCCGACAGGCGGTCGGTGAAGCTTTCTTT.

Regarding this clone: Other DNA sequences in the same sample also yield this CDR3. The chain employs TRBV19 and TRBJ2-7; 7 bases agree with TRBD1. CDR1 and CDR2 (germline): LNHDA, SQIVND (reference sequence). With V trimmed by 3 bases and J by 2 bases, 4 bases remained unmatched. This CDR3 comprises 14 residues. The CDR3 loop is CASSIGQGAYEQYF. As DNA, the CDR3 is TGTGCCAGTAGTATTGGGCAGGGGGCCTACGAGCAGTACTTC.

Regarding this clone: Other nucleotide sequences in the sample specify the same CDR3. V usage is TRBV18 and J usage is TRBJ2-5; 10 bases match TRBD1. V lost 2 bases and J lost 4; bases outside the gene matches: 1. The CDR3 sequence is 14 residues long. The germline gives CDR1 KGHSH, CDR2 LQKENI. The CDR3 is CASSPGQGGETQYF. As DNA, the CDR3 is TGTGCCAGCTCACCAGGACAGGGGGGAGAGACCCAGTACTTC.

This chain links TRBV5-1 with TRBJ2-3; D not certain. Trimming shortened V by 0 bases and J by 6 bases, and 8 bases separated the two germline ends. Germline loops: CDR1 SGHRS, CDR2 YFSETQ. The CDR3 sequence is 13 residues long. Here the CDR3 DNA reads TGCGCCAGCAGCTTGGGGCCGTCCGATACGCAGTATTTT. Encoded protein: CASSLGPSDTQYF.

This chain links TRBV5-8 with TRBJ2-1; a possible D gene is TRBD2 (6 bases). Germline CDR1 is SGHTS and CDR2 is YDEGEE. The CDR3 length is 12 residues. Trimming took off 1 base at V and 13 bases at J, with 12 bases between the two ends. This CDR3 is CASSLSTSLQFF. Here the CDR3 DNA reads TGTGCCAGCAGCTTGTCCACTAGCCTCCAGTTCTTC. Full variable domain (outside the CDR3, taken from reference TRBV5-8 and TRBJ2-1): EAGVTQSPTHLIKTRGQQATLRCSPISGHTSVYWYQQALGLGLQFLLWYDEGEERNRGNFPPRFSGRQFPNYSSELNVNALELEDSALYLCASSLSTSLQFFGPGTRLTVL.

This chain links TRBV30 with TRBJ1-1; D gene unclear. V dropped 1 base and J dropped 0 bases, with 6 bases sitting between them. The germline CDR1 and CDR2 sequences are GTSNPN and SVGIG (reference sequence). This CDR3 comprises 13 residues. The chain's CDR3 is CAWSADMNTEAFF. The CDR3 bases are TGTGCCTGGAGTGCTGACATGAACACTGAAGCTTTCTTT.

The chain combines TRBV29-1 with TRBJ2-7; 8 bases are shared with TRBD2. V was clipped by 2 bases and J by 0 bases; unmatched bases: 6. Germline assignment: CDR1 SQVTM and CDR2 ANQGSEA. The CDR3 is made up of 15 amino acids. CDR3 residues: CSVERASGSSYEQYF. The CDR3 nucleotides read TGCAGCGTTGAAAGGGCTAGCGGGTCCTCCTACGAGCAGTACTTC.

This clone was recorded a few times. The chain recombines TRBV5-4 with TRBJ2-7; maybe TRBD1 (5 bases). V was trimmed by 0 bases and J by 2 bases, leaving 12 bases between them. The V gene's germline CDR1 is SGHNT and CDR2 YYREEE (reference sequence). The CDR3 has 15 amino acids. CDR3: CASSLAGSLAYEQYF. CDR3 bases: TGTGCCAGCAGCTTGGCAGGGTCGTTGGCCTACGAGCAGTACTTC.

The chain employs TRBV28 and TRBJ1-1; 7 bases match TRBD1. This CDR3 is built from 15 residues. Per germline, CDR1 MDHEN and CDR2 SYDVKM. Germline trimming cut 0 bases from V and 1 base from J; bases unmatched to any gene: 2. The CDR3 is CASSLWQGGNTEAFF. DNA for the CDR3: TGTGCCAGCAGTTTATGGCAGGGGGGGAACACTGAAGCTTTCTTT.

The gene calls are TRBV6-5 and TRBJ2-5, with a possible D match to TRBD1 (6 bases). The CDR3 contains 15 residues. Germline V gene data show CDR1 as MNHEY and CDR2 as SVGAGI. V lost 6 bases to trimming and J lost 3 bases, with 17 bases between them. CDR3 amino acids: CASRQRQARKETQYF. As DNA, the CDR3 is TGTGCCAGCAGACAAAGACAGGCTCGGAAAGAGACCCAGTACTTC.

The chain uses TRBV7-2 and TRBJ2-3; TRBD2 matches 15 bases. The CDR3 sequence is 16 residues long. J was trimmed by 4 bases and V by 4 bases; bases with no gene match: 3. The germline CDR1 and CDR2 sequences are SGHTA and FQGNSA. The CDR3 loop reads CASSSRTSGGADTQYF. The CDR3 bases are TGTGCCAGCAGCTCTCGGACTAGCGGGGGGGCAGATACGCAGTATTTT.

In this sample, this clone turned up once. The gene calls are TRBV29-1 and TRBJ2-2, with a possible D match to TRBD1 (8 bases). The V and J ends lost 2 bases and 5 bases respectively, with 12 bases between them. CDR1 and CDR2 (germline): SQVTM, ANQGSEA. The CDR3 loop spans 14 amino acids. CDR3 in amino acids: CSVENRGGTGELFF. The CDR3 nucleotides read TGCAGCGTTGAAAACAGGGGGGGAACCGGGGAGCTGTTTTTT.

The chain combines TRBV4-2 with TRBJ2-3; 7 positions agree with TRBD2. Germline CDR1 LGHNA, CDR2 YNFKEQ. V shed 0 bases and J 0 bases; nucleotides not matched to a gene: 6. The CDR3 runs 17 residues. CDR3 amino acids: CASSQDLWGGSTDTQYF. CDR3 bases: TGTGCCAGCAGCCAAGATCTTTGGGGGGGGAGCACAGATACGCAGTATTTT.